These T cell receptor beta chains were read from a single sample in a study of shared clonotypes between healthy human individuals. The table came from immunoSEQ multiplex PCR; TCRdb's copy has only in-frame clones and leaves some out. The data hold over 1.4 million clones, with over 95% observed a single time. Specimen: naive CD4+ T cells sorted from blood. These TCRs come from a man younger than 40 in good health. The CDR3 runs from the conserved cysteine through the conserved F or W. D genes are given only for firm matches. Not every row has a clone size; where given, it reads once, few, many or a size class.

clone_size	v_call	j_call	d_call	cdr3_nt	cdr3_aa
.	TRBV28	TRBJ2-3	.	TGTGCCAGCAATAGGGACAACACAGATACGCAGTATTTT	CASNRDNTDTQYF
.	TRBV9	TRBJ1-2	TRBD1	TGTGCCAGCAGCCCTACGACAGGGGACTATGGCTACACCTTC	CASSPTTGDYGYTF
.	TRBV29-1	TRBJ1-3	.	TGCAGCGGACAACAGAGCTCTGGAAACACCATATATTTT	CSGQQSSGNTIYF
.	TRBV30	TRBJ2-1	.	TGTGCCTGGAGTGGAGGTTCTGTGTACGATGAGCAGTTCTTC	CAWSGGSVYDEQFF
.	TRBV19	TRBJ1-2	TRBD1	TGTGCCAGTAGTGTAATCGCGGGACAGACAAACTATGGCTACACCTTC	CASSVIAGQTNYGYTF
.	TRBV6-5	TRBJ2-2	.	TGTGCCAGCAGTTACTTCAGCCCGAACACCGGGGAGCTGTTTTTT	CASSYFSPNTGELFF
.	TRBV30	TRBJ2-5	.	TGTGCCTGGAGTCTAGAGACCCAGTACTTC	CAWSLETQYF
once	TRBV6-5	TRBJ2-7	.	TGTGCCAGCATGCCGCAACAGGGAGGGGGCGAGCAGTACTTC	CASMPQQGGGEQYF
.	TRBV7-9	TRBJ2-1	TRBD2	TGTGCCAGCAGCTCAGTTAAGTTACGACTAGCCAGGTACAATGAGCAGTTCTTC	CASSSVKLRLARYNEQFF
.	TRBV28	TRBJ1-5	.	TGTGCCAGCAGTTTATCCCACAGTTATAGCAATCAGCCCCAGCATTTT	CASSLSHSYSNQPQHF